This record looks at one T cell receptor beta chain sequence and its context. These data come from a study of identical twins. Addition of a universal primer site occurred through template switching, and cDNA carried unique molecular identifiers. One entry per CDR3 protein, called by TCRdb with MiXCR from the 5' RACE reads. The data show 700,000 or so distinct CDR3 sequences, roughly 20% seen once. V gave up 8 bases and J gave up 5 bases; unmatched junction bases: 11. Per germline, CDR1 MNHEY and CDR2 SVGEGT. This CDR3 contains 14 residues. These data were also filed under a second study, of T cells expressing NK-cell markers.

This sequence originates from a woman under 30 in good health. The chain combines TRBV6-2 or TRBV6-3 with TRBJ2-7; 8 bases are shared with TRBD1. Material: PBMCs. The CDR3 sequence is CASLRDRPPHEQYF. The CDR3 DNA sequence: TGTGCCAGCCTCCGGGACAGGCCCCCACACGAGCAGTACTTC.